These 8 T cell receptor beta chains came from one sample sequenced in a study of identical twins. Each CDR3 protein gets one entry after TCRdb re-called the 5' RACE reads with MiXCR. The sample carries approximately 890,000 distinct CDR3 sequences, more than 9% recorded once. A further study also used this sample, focusing on yellow fever vaccine responses in identical twins.

Sequencing was done on a sample of PBMCs. The receptors derive from a woman in her late teens or twenties in good health.

This clonotype has a handful of counts. The chain is built from TRBV7-9 and TRBJ2-2, with 8 bases aligning to TRBD2. J was trimmed by 6 bases and V by 9 bases; bases with no gene match: 9. There are 14 residues in the CDR3. CDR1 is SEHNR, CDR2 FQNEAQ, per germline (reference sequence). The CDR3, as DNA: TGTGCCAGTACCGGGGGGGTGCTCGCCGGGGAGCTGTTTTTT. It codes for CASTGGVLAGELFF.

This clonotype was recorded a few times. The CDR3 DNA reads TGTGCCAGCAGTCGTGGCGGCAATCAGCCCCGTCATTTT. This sequence encodes CASSRGGNQPRHF. The gene calls are TRBV12-3 or TRBV12-4 and TRBJ1-5; no reliable D call. V shed 5 bases and J shed 16 bases, with 21 bases lying between them. CDR3 size: 13 residues.

The chain couples TRBV6-1 to TRBJ2-1; D is ambiguous. Germline CDR1 reads MNHNS; CDR2 reads SASEGT. Trimming pared 3 bases from V and 0 bases from J, leaving 9 bases between. The CDR3 spans 15 residues. In nucleotides, the CDR3 is TGTGCCAGCAGTGAGCAAGGAGACTCCTACAATGAGCAGTTCTTC. Translated, it gives CASSEQGDSYNEQFF.

The chain couples TRBV27 to TRBJ1-5; possibly TRBD1 for D (5 bases). V was clipped by 4 bases and J by 6 bases, with 10 bases between them. This CDR3 region has 13 residues. Germline V CDR1 and CDR2: MNHEY, SMNVEV (reference sequence). In DNA form, the CDR3 reads TGTGCCAGCAGTTCTCAGGGAGTTCAGCCCCAGCATTTT. It translates to CASSSQGVQPQHF.

This clonotype was detected a few times. The chain is built from TRBV20-1 and TRBJ1-4; D call uncertain. The CDR3 sequence is 13 residues long. From germline, CDR1 is DFQATT and CDR2 SNEGSKA (reference sequence). Trimming cost V 8 bases and J 0 bases, with 10 bases left between them. The CDR3 reads CSPRPATNEKLFF. The CDR3 DNA reads as TGCAGTCCCAGGCCCGCAACTAATGAAAAACTGTTTTTT.

This chain links TRBV11-3 with TRBJ2-1; D gene unclear. The V and J ends lost 4 bases and 10 bases respectively, with 5 bases between them. CDR1 and CDR2 (germline): SGHNT, YENEEA. CDR3 size: 10 residues. The CDR3 loop reads CASSSEEQFF. In DNA, the CDR3 is TGTGCCAGCAGCTCCGAGGAGCAGTTCTTC. Full variable domain (missing parts from reference TRBV11-3 and TRBJ2-1): EAGVVQSPRYKIIEKKQPVAFWCNPISGHNTLYWYLQNLGQGPELLIRYENEEAVDDSQLPKDRFSAERLKGVDSTLKIQPAELGDSAVYLCASSSEEQFFGPGTRLTVL.

Only a few counts were recorded for this clonotype. V and J are TRBV15 and TRBJ2-7; 12 bases match TRBD2. This CDR3 spans 18 amino acids. Losses at the gene ends were 3 bases for V and 1 base for J; bases not matched to a gene: 10. Germline assignment: CDR1 LNHNV and CDR2 YYDKDF (reference sequence). CDR3 nucleotide sequence: TGTGCCACCAGCAGGGGACTAGCGGGCGCCTTACAATCCTACGAGCAGTACTTC. The encoded protein is CATSRGLAGALQSYEQYF.

This clonotype was seen ten or more times. This sequence joins TRBV5-1 and TRBJ2-7; possible D gene TRBD2, 5 bases. CDR3 length: 15 amino acids. Germline V lookup: CDR1 SGHRS, CDR2 YFSETQ. The V gene lost 4 bases and the J gene lost 0 bases, with 14 bases spanning the gap. CDR3 coding DNA: TGCGCCAGCAGCCTGGAGGTGGGTGGCTCCTACGAGCAGTACTTC. Translating it yields CASSLEVGGSYEQYF.